The sequence of this T cell receptor (beta chain) was determined in a study of early T cells in non-severe SARS-CoV-2 infection. Across the study: Sequencing of unsorted whole blood was done on bulk RNA, leaving chains unpaired.

The CDR3 loop spans 18 amino acids. Trimming shortened V by 0 bases and J by 2 bases, and 14 bases separated the two germline ends. CDR1 is SGHTA and CDR2 is FQGNSA in the germline V gene. The TCR library protocol was used to attach unique molecular identifiers. These identifiers were attached to individual cDNA molecules. TCRdb redid the calling of the 5' RACE reads with MiXCR, one entry per CDR3 protein. The top ten hold 7.5% to 10% of the sample, which has about 33,000 distinct CDR3 sequences, 4.5% to 5% seen once. This clonotype was seen ten or more times. Its antigen is not known. Study-level results: Sequences matched to VDJdb favored anti-spike CD8 responses, while private and CD4 specificities were missed.

Material for sequencing was whole blood. The gene calls are TRBV7-2 and TRBJ2-6; D might be TRBD2 (5 bases). The origin of this receptor is an adult who was a healthcare worker with PCR-confirmed SARS-CoV-2 infection or an uninfected control (not recorded which). CDR3 sequence: CASSLAGLPSPGANVLTF. DNA of the CDR3: TGTGCCAGCAGCTTAGCGGGTTTGCCTAGCCCTGGGGCCAACGTCCTGACTTTC.